The clone carrying this T cell receptor (beta chain) appeared many times. Its antigen is not known. 2 million unsorted PBMCs were stored in RNAlater at -80 °C before RNA extraction. The data originate from a study of neurological immune-mediated disorders. Synthesis of cDNA used 5'RACE (with 10-nucleotide random UMIs). Each CDR3 protein is one row after TCRdb ran MiXCR on the 5' RACE reads. Of 15,000 to 20,000 distinct CDR3 sequences in the sample, about 15% were seen once. CDR1 and CDR2 from the germline V gene are SGHKS and YYEKEE (reference sequence). V lost 2 bases to trimming and J lost 1 base, with 18 bases between them. The CDR3 is 17 amino acids. Study-level results: Multiple sclerosis patients had less TCR clonal expansion than even healthy controls, unlike HTLV-1-associated myelopathy. Across subjects, expanded clones had no CDR3 amino acid sequences in common, pointing to private repertoires in all groups.

The rearrangement links TRBV5-5 to TRBJ1-1; D is possibly TRBD1 (5 bases). The TCR was taken from a man in his 60s with HTLV-1-associated myelopathy (HAM/TSP). The sequenced sample was PBMCs. The CDR3 sequence: CASSLKGQGWGNTEAFF. For the CDR3, the DNA is TGTGCCAGCAGCTTAAAGGGCCAGGGCTGGGGGAACACTGAAGCTTTCTTT.